This T cell receptor beta chain was sequenced during a study of blood T cell repertoires in COVID-19. Study background: Sources were T cells, B-cell-depleted T cells, or PBMCs; the material itself was cDNA or gDNA.

Clones were sequenced by immunoSEQ multiplex PCR, and TCRdb holds only the in-frame ones, with some missing. Among about 97,000 clones listed, approximately 91% were seen once. Germline-derived CDR1 and CDR2 are MNHNS and SASEGT. There are 17 residues in the CDR3. V was cut by 0 bases and J by 4 bases, with 16 bases left in between. The specimen sequenced was peripheral blood. This TCR was recovered from a man between 45 and 60 years old with acute or convalescent COVID-19. This chain links TRBV6-1 with TRBJ2-1; D is possibly TRBD1 (6 bases). CDR3 protein: CASSEAGAVGIYNEQFF. The CDR3 DNA reads as TGTGCCAGCAGTGAAGCGGGGGCAGTCGGTATATACAATGAGCAGTTCTTC.